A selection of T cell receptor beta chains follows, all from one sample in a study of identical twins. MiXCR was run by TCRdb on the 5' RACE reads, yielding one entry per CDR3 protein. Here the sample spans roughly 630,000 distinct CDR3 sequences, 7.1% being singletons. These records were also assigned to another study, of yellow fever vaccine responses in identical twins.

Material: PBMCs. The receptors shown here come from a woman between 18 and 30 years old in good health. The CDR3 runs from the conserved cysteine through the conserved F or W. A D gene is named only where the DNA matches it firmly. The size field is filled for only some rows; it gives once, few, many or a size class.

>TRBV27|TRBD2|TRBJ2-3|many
TGTGCCAGCACCACGGGAGGGCCCTCCCGCGATACGCAGTATTTT
CASTTGGPSRDTQYF
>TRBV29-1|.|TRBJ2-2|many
TGCAGCGCTGCCGGGACTTCCGCCGGGGAGCTGTTTTTT
CSAAGTSAGELFF
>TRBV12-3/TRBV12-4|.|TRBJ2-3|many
TGTGCCACCGAAGCAGATACGCAGTATTTT
CATEADTQYF
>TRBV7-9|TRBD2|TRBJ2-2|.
TGTGCCAGCAGCTTGAGGCGGGAGACCACCGGGGAGCTGTTTTTT
CASSLRRETTGELFF
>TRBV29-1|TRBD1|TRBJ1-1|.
TGCAGCGGGACAGGGGAAAGCGGTGAAGCTTTCTTT
CSGTGESGEAFF
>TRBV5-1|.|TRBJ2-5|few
TGCGCCAGCAGCTTAGAGGTGGCGGGGACGGGGGAGACCCAGTACTTC
CASSLEVAGTGETQYF
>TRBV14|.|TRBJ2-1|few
TGTGCCAGCAGCCAAGTCCTCGGGAAGGGTGAGCAGTTCTTC
CASSQVLGKGEQFF
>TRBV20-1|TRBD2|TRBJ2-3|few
TGCAGTGCTAGAGATAGCGGGCGGCAGGATACGCAGTATTTT
CSARDSGRQDTQYF
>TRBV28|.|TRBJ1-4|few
TGTGCCAGCAGTTTATGGTTGAGGGGTCCTCAGAAAGCGGGACAACGTTTTGAAAAACTGTTTTTT
CASSLWLRGPQKAGQRFEKLFF
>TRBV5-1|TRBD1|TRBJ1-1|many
TGCGCCAGCAGCGGGTTAGGACAGGCGAACACTGAAGCTTTCTTT
CASSGLGQANTEAFF
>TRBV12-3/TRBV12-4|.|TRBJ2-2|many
TGTGCCAGCAGTCCCTCTGTTTGGGGGGACGCCGGGGAGCTGTTTTTT
CASSPSVWGDAGELFF
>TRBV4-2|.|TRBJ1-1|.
TGTGCCAGCAGCCAAGATAGACAGGTGAACACTGAAGCTTTCTTT
CASSQDRQVNTEAFF
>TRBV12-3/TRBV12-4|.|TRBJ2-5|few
TGTGCCAGCAGTGGAGACACGGGCCAGACCCAGTACTTC
CASSGDTGQTQYF
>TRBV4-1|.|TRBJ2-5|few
TGCGCCAGCAGCCAGGCAGGACTCCAAGAGACCCAGTACTTC
CASSQAGLQETQYF
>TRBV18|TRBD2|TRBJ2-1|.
TGTGCCAGCTCACGACCAAGCGGGGGGGCAGGAAATGAGCAGTTCTTC
CASSRPSGGAGNEQFF
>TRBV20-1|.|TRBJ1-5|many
TGCAGTGCTAGAGTGGCACTAAGCAATCAGCCCCAGCATTTT
CSARVALSNQPQHF
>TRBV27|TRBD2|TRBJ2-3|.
TGTGCCAGCAGTCCTCGGACGGGGAGGGGCACAGATACGCAGTATTTT
CASSPRTGRGTDTQYF
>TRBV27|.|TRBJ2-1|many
TGTGCCAGCAGTTCACCTGTTCGGGGCGATGAGCAGTTCTTC
CASSSPVRGDEQFF
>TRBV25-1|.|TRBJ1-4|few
TGTGCCAGCAGACCCCAGGGGTTAGCTGAAAAACTGTTTTTT
CASRPQGLAEKLFF
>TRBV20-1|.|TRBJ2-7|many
TGCAGTGCTAGCGGTAATAAGGGGGGCTCCTCCTACGAGCAGTACTTC
CSASGNKGGSSYEQYF
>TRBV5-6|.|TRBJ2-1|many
TGTGCCAGCAGAAAACAGGGCTACAATGAGCAGTTCTTC
CASRKQGYNEQFF
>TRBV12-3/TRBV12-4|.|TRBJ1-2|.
TGTGCCAGCAGTATTCGCATCCGAGGCTACACCTTC
CASSIRIRGYTF
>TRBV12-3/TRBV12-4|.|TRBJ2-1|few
TGTGCCAGCACCAAATTCCCGGAATACAATGAGCAGTTCTTC
CASTKFPEYNEQFF
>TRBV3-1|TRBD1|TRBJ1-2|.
TGTGCCAGCAGCCGCGGACAGGGAGATGGCTACACCTTC
CASSRGQGDGYTF
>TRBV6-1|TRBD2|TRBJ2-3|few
TGTGCCAGCAGTGAATCGGGAGGGATGGTAGATACGCAGTATTTT
CASSESGGMVDTQYF
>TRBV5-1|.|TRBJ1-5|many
TGCGCCAGCAGCCCGGATGGCGGATATCAGCCCCAGCATTTT
CASSPDGGYQPQHF
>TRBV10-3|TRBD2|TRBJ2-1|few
TGTGCCATCAGTGCGAGACTAGCGGGGGCTCGAAGCTCCTACAATGAGCAGTTCTTC
CAISARLAGARSSYNEQFF
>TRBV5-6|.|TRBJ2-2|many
TGTGCCAGCAGCACGCCCGGGACACCCCTCGGGGAGCTGTTTTTT
CASSTPGTPLGELFF
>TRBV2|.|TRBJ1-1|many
TGTGCCAGCTCGGGGGAGGGGGTCACTGAAGCTTTCTTT
CASSGEGVTEAFF
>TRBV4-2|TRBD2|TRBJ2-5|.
TGTGCCAGCAGCCAAGTTACTAGCGGGGGGGCCGGGGAGACCCAGTACTTC
CASSQVTSGGAGETQYF
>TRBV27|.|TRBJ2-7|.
TGTGCCAGCAGTTTATCTGGGGGGCTTCTCTACGAGCAGTACTTC
CASSLSGGLLYEQYF
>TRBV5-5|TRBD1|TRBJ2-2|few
TGTGCCAGCAGCCTCACAGGGGGCGACGCCGGGGAGCTGTTTTTT
CASSLTGGDAGELFF
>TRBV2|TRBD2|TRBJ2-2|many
TGTGCCAGCAGAGAGGGACTAGTGGGGACCGGGGAGCTGTTTTTT
CASREGLVGTGELFF
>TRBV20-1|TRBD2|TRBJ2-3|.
TGCAGTGCGGGACTAGCGGTCTCTCATAGCACAGATACGCAGTATTTT
CSAGLAVSHSTDTQYF
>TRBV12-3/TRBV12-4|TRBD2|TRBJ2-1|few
TGTGCCAGCACAACGGGACTAGCGACCGGTGAGCAGTTCTTC
CASTTGLATGEQFF
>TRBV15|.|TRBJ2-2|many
TGTGCCACCAGCATCCCCGGGGAGCTGTTTTTT
CATSIPGELFF
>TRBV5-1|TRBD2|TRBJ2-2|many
TGCGCCAGCAAACTAGCGGGAGACACCGGGGAGCTGTTTTTT
CASKLAGDTGELFF
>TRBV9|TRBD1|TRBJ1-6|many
TGTGCCAGCAGCGTAGGGGACAGGGACAATTCACCCCTCCACTTT
CASSVGDRDNSPLHF
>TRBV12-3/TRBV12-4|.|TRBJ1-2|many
TGTGCCAGCAGTTTAGGGTTGGGGCAGACTCTGGGCTACACCTTC
CASSLGLGQTLGYTF
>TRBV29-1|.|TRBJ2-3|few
TGCAGCGGCAGGAGGGTTACAGATACGCAGTATTTT
CSGRRVTDTQYF
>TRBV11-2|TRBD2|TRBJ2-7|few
TGTGCCAGCAGATTTAGCGGGCTTAGCTCCTACGAGCAGTACTTC
CASRFSGLSSYEQYF
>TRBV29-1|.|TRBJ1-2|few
TGCAGCGTTGAAGACCCCACCTGGGGGGGCGGCTACACCTTC
CSVEDPTWGGGYTF
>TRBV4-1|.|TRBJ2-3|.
TGCGCCAGCAGCCAAGTAGGGGAATTCGGTACGCAGTATTTT
CASSQVGEFGTQYF
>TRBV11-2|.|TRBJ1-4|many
TGTGCCAGCAGCTTATCGACAGGTCCTGAAAAACTGTTTTTT
CASSLSTGPEKLFF
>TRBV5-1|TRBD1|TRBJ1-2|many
TGCGCCAGCAGCTTGACCGGGACAGGAGGAATCTATGGCTACACCTTC
CASSLTGTGGIYGYTF